The entry that follows covers one TCR beta chain sequence. This clonotype appeared a few times. The clone's antigen remains unknown. No base quality information exists; no much larger clone differs at one position. The data were obtained in a study of CD8 T cells in ankylosing spondylitis (dated by TCRdb to the late 2010s). As for the study more broadly: The study set out to find disease-linked TCR variants by profiling T cell receptor beta repertoires in ankylosing spondylitis patients and healthy donors. The whole study cohort included 90 to 120 healthy donors and 25 or so ankylosing spondylitis patients. Peripheral blood was sampled, and synovial fluid was also collected from ankylosing spondylitis patients.

Overall results and qualifications from the work: A CD8+ phenotype was shown by the disease-linked clones, which were found at relatively low frequencies in peripheral blood. Some motif variants were previously reported in synovial fluid and blood of reactive arthritis patients, suggesting common disease-initiation mechanisms. Blood from ankylosing spondylitis patients appeared to be characterized by a TCR beta motif made up of several highly homologous amino acid variants. The disease-linked clones were reported to be significantly enriched in matched synovial fluid samples from ankylosing spondylitis patients.

Unmatched junction bases come to 23, with V trimmed by 8 bases and J by 7 bases. CDR1 and CDR2 are drawn from the germline V gene (reference sequence): SGHAT, FQDESV. From the cysteine through the phenylalanine, the CDR3 covers 18 amino acids. Only the CDR3 portion is preserved as DNA: 54 bases, with reading frame beginning at the first base. Sequenced on an Illumina HiSeq 2500. TCR beta libraries were prepared by quantitative 5'-RACE with molecular barcodes. In the paper's pipeline: To identify disease-linked TCR variants, a new computational method was used, one built on a probabilistic model of VDJ rearrangement. TCRdb ran its own pipeline on the public reads, namely fastp trimming at Q25 and MiXCR clone calling, and kept in-frame beta chains. A single entry per CDR3 protein holds the most common genes and DNA from its merged rows. The V and J calls reflect TCRdb's pipeline rather than the authors' work. Here the sample has under 150,000 distinct CDR3 sequences; 7% to 10% occur a single time. The top ten hold 7.3% of the sample.

Synovial fluid samples and blood samples obtained from the same ankylosing spondylitis patients were matched. The TCR originated in a male donor with ankylosing spondylitis. In this chain, TRBV11-1 is recombined with TRBJ1-2, with 9 bases in between that match TRBD1. The specimen sequenced was synovial fluid, either unsorted or a sorted T cell fraction (not recorded which). The DNA sequence is TGTGCCAGCGGTACCTACGCAGGACAGGGGAGAGGTTTGGGTGGCTACACCTTC. Its amino acids are CASGTYAGQGRGLGGYTF.